Detailed here is one T cell receptor beta chain. Its target antigen remains unknown. No qualities accompany the bases; no much larger clone lies one base away. Healthy HIV-negative adults with no recently reported acute infections or vaccinations were included as donors. Every donor was a Caucasian adult living in Nashville, Tennessee, USA. CD4+ T cells were enriched through magnetic negative selection, after which naive cells were positively selected on CD45RA and the remaining negative fraction served as the memory subset. After blood collection by leukapheresis, PBMCs were isolated using Ficoll-Histopaque density gradient centrifugation and then cryopreserved in the vapor phase of liquid nitrogen. Purity and quantity of every magnetically sorted T cell population were checked by analytical flow cytometry. From each sorted fraction, genomic DNA was isolated and quantified by UV absorbance on a Nanodrop 2000c.

The germline V gene (reference sequence) gives CDR1 as SGHNT and CDR2 as YYREEE. The CDR3, from cysteine to phenylalanine, totals 17 residues. Only the CDR3 region is kept as DNA, spanning 51 bases read in frame from base 1. V and J lose 5 bases and 0 bases, and a span of 18 bases separates them. The data derive from a study of shared clonotypes between healthy human individuals (dated by TCRdb to about 2020). Regarding the complete study: The cohort comprised a couple of women and a few men aged 18 to 49 years. For each donor, three plates each were used for CD4 naive and CD4 memory, two plates were used for CD8 naive, and one plate was used for CD8 memory. Per donor, leukapheresis produced somewhere between about 0.94 and 9.5 billion PBMCs. To estimate repertoire size and how much clonotypes are shared between individuals, the study performed deep sequencing of blood TCR repertoires from five healthy adults. Different laboratories and diverse techniques were used to prepare libraries and sequence TCR repertoires, to increase sequencing depth and limit assay-specific biases. Study-level results and caveats: The small number of donors limited the genetic and exposure-history diversity represented. Sampling was limited to blood, and TCR repertoires in tissue likely differ from TCR repertoires in blood. Clonotypes shared by all four sorted-subset donors showed higher generation probabilities than non-shared clonotypes. Naive subsets generally had larger estimated clonotype richness than memory subsets. Sharing across a few donors was observed for roughly 5% of naive CD4, around 3.5% of naive CD8, over 2% of memory CD4, and about 0.38% of memory CD8 clonotypes. Even with the large sequencing depth, rarefaction of the sorted-subset datasets indicated that sequencing was incomplete. Pairwise subsampling indicated that sequencing depth was expected to affect the degree of clonotype sharing among donors.

Using the deep immunoSEQ assay, TCR CDR3 regions were amplified from genomic DNA by multiplex PCR. Extracted genomic DNA from each cell subset was distributed evenly across all wells of several immunoSEQ 96-well plates, and each plate was treated as a replicate. Each replicate PCR for sorted subsets received about 220 ng genomic DNA, equal to roughly 30,000 T cell genomes. Purified libraries were quantified with a Qubit 3.0 fluorometer, sized on a Bioanalyzer 2100, and re-quantified with the KAPA Library Quantification kit. Each immunoSEQ 96-well plate was sequenced on its own single-read 150-cycle Illumina NextSeq 550 flow cell. Concerning the study's data processing: Because the immunoSEQ output included only junctional sequences and no quality scores, the filtering could not be the same as the filtering used for full-length reads. To assign V/J genes and CDR3, sequences were annotated against IMGT germline references using PyIR, a Python wrapper for IgBLAST v1.9. Reads were filtered out if the reads had weak V/J assignments (E-value above 1e-6), no CDR3, stop codons, out-of-frame junctions, or ambiguous translated residues. V3J clonotypes were defined by identical inferred V gene, J gene, and CDR3 amino acid sequence. The percentage overlap between two repertoires was calculated by dividing the number of shared unique clonotypes by the size of the smaller repertoire. Three approaches were used to assess repertoire richness: RTK rarefaction, the Chao1 estimator, and Recon v2.1 estimates of unobserved clonotypes. For all TCRbeta clonotypes obtained by the gDNA method from four donors, generation probabilities were computed with OLGA. TCRdb stores this immuneACCESS table with in-frame sequences only. Part of the clones is absent; in the studies checked, under half of the shortfall reflects unresolved V genes, and no reason is known for the rest. The D gene and trimming were derived from the DNA, and the V and J assignments and clone size from that table. In all, the sample holds roughly 1,100,000 clones, and around 76% of those were seen once. The ten largest clones represent 1.4% of the sample.

The sequenced sample consisted of memory CD4+ T cells sorted from blood. According to the study, the label for this sample's cell subset or site signals: CD45RA-negative fraction. This clonotype originated in a young man in good health. The rearranged chain carries TRBV5-4 and TRBJ1-3; D gene: possibly TRBD1, on 6 matching bases. The CDR3 sequence is CASSRTGTFSSGNTIYF. The DNA sequence follows: TGTGCCAGCAGTCGTACAGGGACATTCTCCTCTGGAAACACCATATATTTT.